The 25 T cell receptor beta chains reported below all come from one sample, sequenced in a study of human T cells and chemical hapten exposure. Time point reported: pre-sensitization, week 0. The treatment here: therapeutic diphenylcyclopropenone sensitization with weekly scalp DPC. Via MiXCR, TCRdb re-called the RACE reads, giving one row per CDR3 protein. The sample lists 150,000 to 200,000 distinct CDR3 sequences; 30% were seen once. The sample in question was whole blood, obtained in connection with sensitization to the hapten diphenylcyclopropenone (DPC). The source is a woman in her 30s with alopecia areata. Some clones in this sample may be carry-over from other donors' samples.

This clonotype showed up just a few times. The chain couples TRBV7-9 to TRBJ2-3; D not certain. CDR1 is SEHNR, CDR2 FQNEAQ, per germline (reference sequence). V shed 4 bases and J shed 1 base, with 12 bases lying between them. The length of the CDR3 is 15 residues. CDR3 bases: TGTGCCAGCAGCTCGCTCGGCGTGCGCACAGATACGCAGTATTTT. Protein product: CASSSLGVRTDTQYF.

This chain uses TRBV4-3 with TRBJ1-2, with D uncertain. V was cut by 0 bases and J by 4 bases, with 12 bases left in between. Germline V lookup: CDR1 LGHNA, CDR2 YSLEER. This CDR3 is built from 15 residues. The CDR3 nucleotides read TGCGCCAGCAGCCAAGATAGCGGGTCTGGCTATGGCTACACCTTC. This gives the protein CASSQDSGSGYGYTF.

This clonotype was seen only a few times. The J gene is TRBJ2-3, the V gene TRBV24-1, with TRBD1 identical over 7 bases. The CDR3 is 16 amino acids. With 4 bases clipped from V and 6 bases from J, the junction kept 12 bases outside the gene matches. Germline values: CDR1 KGHDR, CDR2 SFDVKD. The CDR3 sequence: CATSESGTADTDTQYF. The CDR3 coding sequence is TGTGCCACCAGTGAATCCGGGACAGCGGATACTGATACGCAGTATTTT.

V is TRBV29-1 and J is TRBJ1-2; no firm D call. CDR3 size: 12 residues. Germline assignment: CDR1 SQVTM and CDR2 ANQGSEA. V lost 7 bases, J lost 7 bases, and 16 bases lay in between. As DNA, the CDR3 is TGCAGCGCCCGCGGTTCAGAGCGTGGCTACACCTTC. This gives the protein CSARGSERGYTF.

This clonotype has a handful of counts. V gene TRBV20-1 combines with J gene TRBJ1-5; D remains ambiguous. The CDR3 consists of 12 residues. V lost 6 bases to trimming and J lost 0 bases, with 6 bases between them. CDR1 and CDR2 from the germline V gene are DFQATT and SNEGSKA (reference sequence). CDR3 DNA sequence: TGCAGTGCCGGGGTTAGCAATCAGCCCCAGCATTTT. It is translated as CSAGVSNQPQHF.

The chain combines TRBV7-2 with TRBJ2-3; a weak D match, TRBD1 (5 bases). Germline-derived CDR1 and CDR2 are SGHTA and FQGNSA. This CDR3 has 14 residues. The V and J ends lost 5 bases and 6 bases respectively, with 15 bases between them. The CDR3 is CASSHSRTWDTQYF. The DNA of the CDR3 is TGTGCCAGCAGCCATTCTAGGACATGGGATACGCAGTATTTT.

There are a few counts of this clonotype. The rearrangement links TRBV28 to TRBJ1-5, with 9 bases identical to TRBD1. Germline CDR1 reads MDHEN; CDR2 reads SYDVKM. The CDR3 has 14 residues. With 6 bases clipped from V and 6 bases from J, the junction kept 6 bases outside the gene matches. The CDR3 region is CASRTGGGGQPQHF. The CDR3 DNA follows: TGTGCCAGCAGAACAGGGGGCGGGGGTCAGCCCCAGCATTTT.

This clonotype occurred a few times. The V gene is TRBV29-1, the J gene TRBJ2-1, with D tentatively TRBD2 (7 bases). V was shortened by 6 bases and J by 5 bases, with 17 bases between the two germline ends. The CDR3 is made up of 14 amino acids. Germline-derived CDR1 and CDR2 are SQVTM and ANQGSEA. CDR3 residues: CSVVGGGRDNEQFF. DNA of the CDR3: TGCAGCGTCGTGGGGGGGGGCCGCGACAATGAGCAGTTCTTC.

The chain joins TRBV24-1 to TRBJ1-5; TRBD1 aligns across 8 bases. The V gene's germline CDR1 is KGHDR and CDR2 SFDVKD. This CDR3 has 14 residues. J was trimmed by 5 bases and V by 4 bases; bases with no gene match: 3. The CDR3 sequence: CATSEMDRDQPQHF. CDR3 DNA: TGTGCCACCAGTGAGATGGACAGGGATCAGCCCCAGCATTTT.

This clonotype was detected only a few times. The genes are TRBV20-1 and TRBJ2-2; tentatively, D is TRBD2 (5 bases). Looked up from germline, CDR1 is DFQATT and CDR2 is SNEGSKA (reference sequence). The germline V and J ends were trimmed by 6 bases and 0 bases, with 8 bases remaining between them. The CDR3 runs to 13 residues. The CDR3: CSAPGANTGELFF. The CDR3 DNA reads as TGCAGTGCCCCCGGGGCGAACACCGGGGAGCTGTTTTTT.

V and J are TRBV29-1 and TRBJ2-7, with 7 bases that match TRBD1. V was pared by 5 bases and J by 2 bases, with 6 bases of the junction left unmatched. Germline assignment: CDR1 SQVTM and CDR2 ANQGSEA. The CDR3 is made up of 13 amino acids. The CDR3 coding sequence is TGCAGCGTTAAGACAGGGACGACCTACGAGCAGTACTTC. Protein: CSVKTGTTYEQYF.

The chain couples TRBV27 to TRBJ2-3; D gene unclear. Trimming left V 2 bases short and J 5 bases short, with 8 bases between. Germline V gene sequence: CDR1 MNHEY, CDR2 SMNVEV (reference sequence). The CDR3 totals 13 residues. For the CDR3, the DNA is TGTGCCAGCAGTTTAGGGCCGGGAGATACGCAGTATTTT. This translates into CASSLGPGDTQYF.

This clonotype came up a few times. The CDR3 is CSAGQDGYTF. DNA of the CDR3: TGCAGCGCCGGACAGGATGGCTACACCTTC. The J gene is TRBJ1-2, the V gene TRBV29-1; 7 bases agree with TRBD1. J was trimmed by 6 bases and V by 7 bases; bases with no gene match: 2. Per the germline V gene, CDR1 is SQVTM and CDR2 is ANQGSEA. CDR3 length: 10 residues.

This clonotype was seen a few times. The rearrangement joins TRBV5-4 to TRBJ2-3, with D perhaps matching TRBD1 (7 bases). V was shortened by 3 bases and J by 4 bases, with 15 bases between the two germline ends. The CDR3 is 15 amino acids. Germline V gene sequence: CDR1 SGHNT, CDR2 YYREEE (reference sequence). Here the CDR3 reads CASSSRRDSPDTQYF. In nucleotides, the CDR3 is TGTGCCAGCAGCTCCCGGCGGGACAGCCCAGATACGCAGTATTTT.

This clonotype was found many times. The rearrangement joins TRBV9 to TRBJ2-2; TRBD2 agrees at 11 bases. The germline gives CDR1 SGDLS, CDR2 YYNGEE. CDR3 length: 16 residues. V was pared by 3 bases and J by 8 bases, with 9 bases of the junction left unmatched. The CDR3 DNA reads as TGTGCCAGCAGCGCCCGTAGCGGGGGGGCCCCGGGGGAGCTGTTTTTT. Translated: CASSARSGGAPGELFF.

The V and J genes are TRBV5-1 and TRBJ1-5, with D perhaps matching TRBD1 (5 bases). Trimming took off 4 bases at V and 6 bases at J, with 17 bases between the two ends. The CDR3 is 15 amino acids. CDR1 and CDR2 (germline): SGHRS, YFSETQ. This chain's CDR3 is CASSEGTQMGQPQHF. The CDR3 coding sequence is TGCGCCAGCAGCGAAGGGACCCAAATGGGTCAGCCCCAGCATTTT.

This clonotype was detected a few times. The rearrangement joins TRBV7-2 to TRBJ2-1; no firm D call. V lost 1 base to trimming and J lost 4 bases, with 5 bases between them. The CDR3 covers 13 residues. In germline, CDR1 is SGHTA, CDR2 FQGNSA. CDR3 amino acids: CASSLDTYNEQFF. The CDR3 DNA reads TGTGCCAGCAGCTTAGACACTTACAATGAGCAGTTCTTC. The variable domain in full, with the rest retrieved from reference TRBV7-2 and TRBJ2-1, is GAGVSQSPSNKVTEKGKDVELRCDPISGHTALYWYRQSLGQGLEFLIYFQGNSAPDKSGLPSDRFSAERTGGSVSTLTIQRTQQEDSAVYLCASSLDTYNEQFFGPGTRLTVL.

The chain carries TRBV5-1 and TRBJ1-2; 7 nucleotides align to TRBD1. The CDR3 spans 17 residues. In germline, CDR1 is SGHRS, CDR2 YFSETQ. Trimming removed 3 bases from V and 1 base from J; junction bases left unmatched: 12. The CDR3, as DNA: TGCGCCAGCAGCTCCGGGACAGTAATGAACATTAACTATGGCTACACCTTC. It is translated as CASSSGTVMNINYGYTF.

The chain links TRBV2 to TRBJ1-6; the match to TRBD1 covers 8 bases. Germline CDR1 is SNHLY and CDR2 is FYNNEI. The length of the CDR3 is 13 residues. V was pared by 6 bases and J by 10 bases, with 5 bases of the junction left unmatched. The CDR3 is CASREDRVSPLHF. In DNA form, the CDR3 reads TGTGCCAGCAGGGAGGACAGGGTCTCACCCCTCCACTTT.

This chain connects TRBV7-2 to TRBJ1-4, with D possibly matching TRBD1 (6 bases). V lost 3 bases and J lost 7, with 18 bases in between. The CDR3 has 16 residues. In germline, CDR1 is SGHTA, CDR2 FQGNSA. CDR3 DNA sequence: TGTGCCAGCAGCTTGAACAGGGTCCGATGGGGTGAAAAACTGTTTTTT. It is translated as CASSLNRVRWGEKLFF.

This clonotype occurred many times. The chain combines TRBV10-3 with TRBJ1-2; perhaps TRBD1 as D (6 bases). This CDR3 is 15 amino acids long. Germline-derived CDR1 and CDR2 are ENHRY and SYGVKD. V lost 6 bases to trimming and J lost 4 bases, with 18 bases between them. The CDR3 DNA sequence: TGTGCCATCAGGCCGGGACAAGCGGACGTCTATGGCTACACCTTC. The encoded protein is CAIRPGQADVYGYTF.

The V gene is TRBV6-6, the J gene TRBJ2-3, with TRBD2 identical over 14 bases. CDR1 is MNHNY and CDR2 is SVGAGI in the germline V gene (reference sequence). Trimming at V came to 7 bases and at J to 5 bases, leaving 8 bases not matched to a gene. The CDR3 totals 16 residues. The DNA for the CDR3 is TGTGCCAGCACCTTGACTAGCGGGGGGGCAATAGATACGCAGTATTTT. Translated: CASTLTSGGAIDTQYF.

The sample holds a few counts of this clonotype. This chain links TRBV7-2 with TRBJ1-1; D ambiguous. Trimming removed 5 bases from V and 0 bases from J, with 13 bases in between. Germline V CDR1 and CDR2: SGHTA, FQGNSA. This CDR3 is 15 amino acids long. As DNA, the CDR3 is TGTGCCAGCAGCAAAAGGGCTACGGTGAACACTGAAGCTTTCTTT. Translated: CASSKRATVNTEAFF. Variable domain in full (rest from reference TRBV7-2 and TRBJ1-1): GAGVSQSPSNKVTEKGKDVELRCDPISGHTALYWYRQSLGQGLEFLIYFQGNSAPDKSGLPSDRFSAERTGGSVSTLTIQRTQQEDSAVYLCASSKRATVNTEAFFGQGTRLTVV.

This clonotype was found a few times. V is TRBV14 and J is TRBJ2-1, with D maybe TRBD2 (6 bases). CDR1 SGHDN and CDR2 FVKESK come from the germline V gene. The CDR3 runs 15 residues. Trimming took off 1 base at V and 4 bases at J, with 11 bases between the two ends. CDR3 sequence reads: CASSQGEVGYNEQFF. In nucleotides, the CDR3 is TGTGCCAGCAGCCAAGGGGAGGTGGGTTACAATGAGCAGTTCTTC.

This clonotype turned up a few times. The chain couples TRBV2 to TRBJ1-1; D uncertain. The CDR3 length is 12 residues. V lost 8 bases, J lost 4 bases, and 11 bases lay in between. Per the germline V gene, CDR1 is SNHLY and CDR2 is FYNNEI. The CDR3 DNA follows: TGTGCCAGCGTTGAGGTTCTCACTGAAGCTTTCTTT. It translates to CASVEVLTEAFF.